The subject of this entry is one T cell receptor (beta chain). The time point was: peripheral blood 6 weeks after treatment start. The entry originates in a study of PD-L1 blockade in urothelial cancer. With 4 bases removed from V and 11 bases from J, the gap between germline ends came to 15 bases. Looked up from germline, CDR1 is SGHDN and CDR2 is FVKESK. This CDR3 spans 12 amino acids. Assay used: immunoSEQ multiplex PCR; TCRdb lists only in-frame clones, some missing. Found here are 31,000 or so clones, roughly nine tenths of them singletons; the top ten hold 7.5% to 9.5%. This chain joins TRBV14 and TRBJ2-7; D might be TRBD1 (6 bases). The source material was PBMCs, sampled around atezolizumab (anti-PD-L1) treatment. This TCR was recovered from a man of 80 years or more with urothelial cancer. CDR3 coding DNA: TGTGCCAGCAGCCCATTCGGACAGCTGGAGTACTTC. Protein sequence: CASSPFGQLEYF.